This T cell receptor (beta chain) was recovered during a study of blood T cells in healthy people across ages (dated by TCRdb to the mid-2010s). Regarding the complete study: In model experiments, template switching captured about one uniquely barcoded TCR beta cDNA molecule for every two T cells. The study measured age-related changes in TCR beta repertoire diversity using deep sequencing normalized with unique cDNA molecular identifiers. For two donors (one aged 18 to 29 and one aged 80 or older), the study analyzed two additional independent replicas of 1 million unique cDNA reads from the same blood draw. Donors were grouped into four age groups: young (average roughly 15 years), middle-aged (39), aged (around 56) and long-lived (around 80). To avoid experimental bias, donors of different ages were spread randomly across the sequencing lanes.

Note on this clonotype: Its antigen is still unknown. The record has no base qualities; no much larger clone is one base away.

Library method: 5' RACE. The data were produced on an Illumina HiSeq 2500. A second PCR of 7 to 11 cycles was performed with a sample-barcoded 5' primer and a J-beta primer mix. Each TCR beta cDNA molecule received a unique molecular identifier from a template-switch 5' adaptor carrying 12 random nucleotides. Each sample yielded at least 3 million CDR3-containing paired-end reads. First-strand cDNA synthesis was performed from all RNA using the Mint cDNA synthesis kit, with priming by a TRBC-specific oligonucleotide. After uracil-DNA glycosylase treatment, a first 18-cycle PCR used universal primers M1SS and BC2_uni_R on all cDNA. The study's own analysis went as follows. Normalization of each sample was performed by random selection of 1 million high-quality reads, each carrying a distinct molecular identifier. Reads sharing molecular identifiers were discarded rather than binned into consensus sequences. CDR3 identification, clonotype clustering and error correction used MiTCR with a Q25 quality threshold and the strictest error-elimination algorithm. A nonparametric unseen species model with Euler transformation was used to estimate lower-bound total TCR beta diversity. The public sequencing data were trimmed at Q25 with fastp and processed into clonotypes with MiXCR by TCRdb, which kept only in-frame beta chains. Merged by CDR3 protein, the rows form single entries marked with the most common genes and DNA. These V and J calls derive from TCRdb rather than the authors' analysis. The sample table contains fewer than 900,000 distinct CDR3 sequences; only one count was recorded for 40% to 45% of them. Roughly 20% of the sample belongs to the ten largest clones.

Donors were approximately 42 systemically healthy Caucasian individuals from Russia aged roughly 6 to 100 years. About 10 milliliters of peripheral blood were collected from each donor into EDTA-treated Vacutainer tubes. Ficoll-Paque density-gradient centrifugation was used to isolate PBMCs, with at least 6 million obtained per sample. Trizol reagent was used to extract total RNA from the PBMCs, yielding at least 6 micrograms per sample. Naive CD45RAhigh/CD27high T cell percentages were measured by flow cytometry on a PBMC aliquot from every donor. Its CDR3 holds 16 amino acids, cysteine through phenylalanine. Just the 48-base CDR3 DNA is kept, in frame starting at base 1. V loses 4 bases at its end and J loses 1 base; junction bases beyond the gene matches: 8. Taken from the germline V gene (reference sequence), the CDR1 and CDR2 loops are MNHEY and SMNVEV. Paper-wide results and their limitations: Estimates of total diversity based on one million sequenced T cells were regarded as lower bounds and as underestimates. Bulk unsorted PBMC profiling prevented conclusive comparison of naive and antigen-experienced compartments. Observed TCR beta diversity per million T cells fell roughly linearly with age, and a significant reduction was already apparent by age roughly 40. Because the CMV infection status of the donors was unknown, age-related changes in expanded clonotypes may potentially have been confounded. The long-lived group showed more naive CD4+ T cells, fewer expanded clones and increased TCR diversity than the aged group, suggesting age selection. A strong correlation was found between observed TCR beta diversity and the percentage of naive T cells measured by flow cytometry.

The clonotype originates from a woman aged 55-70 years in good health. The rearrangement joined TRBV27 to TRBJ2-5, and TRBD1 aligns with 8 junction nucleotides. Material: blood. Read as DNA, the sequence is TGTGCCAGCAGTTACGCAAAAACAGGGGGCCAAGAGACCCAGTACTTC. Its product reads: CASSYAKTGGQETQYF.